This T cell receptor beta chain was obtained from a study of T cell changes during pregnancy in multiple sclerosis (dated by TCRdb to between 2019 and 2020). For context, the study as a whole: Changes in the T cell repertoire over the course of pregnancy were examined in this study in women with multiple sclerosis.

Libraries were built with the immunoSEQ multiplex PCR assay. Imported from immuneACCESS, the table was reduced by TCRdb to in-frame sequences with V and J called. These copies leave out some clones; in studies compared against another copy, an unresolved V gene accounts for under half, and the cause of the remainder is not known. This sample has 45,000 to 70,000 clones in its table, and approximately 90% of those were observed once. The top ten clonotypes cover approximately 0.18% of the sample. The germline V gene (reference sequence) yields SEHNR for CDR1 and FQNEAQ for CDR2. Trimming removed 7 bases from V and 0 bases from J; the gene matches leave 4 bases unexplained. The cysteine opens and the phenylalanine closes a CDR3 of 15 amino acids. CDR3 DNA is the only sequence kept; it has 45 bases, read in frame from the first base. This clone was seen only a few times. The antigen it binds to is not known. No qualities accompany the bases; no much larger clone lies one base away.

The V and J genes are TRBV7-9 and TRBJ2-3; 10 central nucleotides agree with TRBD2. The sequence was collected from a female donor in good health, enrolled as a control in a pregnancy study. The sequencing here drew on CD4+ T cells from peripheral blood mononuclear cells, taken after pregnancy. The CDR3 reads CASTLTSGSTDTQYF. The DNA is TGTGCCAGCACCCTGACTAGCGGGAGCACAGATACGCAGTATTTT.